The 10 T cell receptor beta chains listed next were all sequenced from one sample in a study of blood T cell repertoires in COVID-19. This table comes from immunoSEQ multiplex PCR, and its TCRdb copy is limited to in-frame clones, with some not included. The table lists roughly 56,000 clones, about 85% of them singletons. Sequenced sample: peripheral blood. The receptors originated from a man aged 70-80 years with acute or convalescent COVID-19.

A remark on this clone: An end of the junction differs from the germline gene, which may be a read error. J is TRBJ1-2 and V is TRBV5-1, with 7 bases aligning to TRBD1. There are 14 residues in the CDR3. Germline assignment: CDR1 SGHRS and CDR2 YFSETQ. CDR3 in amino acids: CASSSTAGEDRSVF. CDR3 sequence (DNA): TGCGCCAGCAGCTCCACGGCCGGCGAGGACAGGAGTGTATTC.

This clone was observed a handful of times. The chain recombines TRBV2 with TRBJ2-1; 10 positions agree with TRBD2. The CDR3 contains 13 residues. V gave up 8 bases and J gave up 15 bases; unmatched junction bases: 13. CDR1 SNHLY and CDR2 FYNNEI come from the germline V gene. DNA for the CDR3: TGTGCCAGCTCTGAGCGGGGGGGCCCTGGGGTGTTCTTC. It encodes CASSERGGPGVFF.

This chain joins TRBV5-4 and TRBJ2-5; 8 positions agree with TRBD1. The CDR3 length is 17 residues. Germline V gene lookup returns CDR1 SGHNT and CDR2 YYREEE (reference sequence). V lost 4 bases to trimming and J lost 5 bases; unmatched junction nucleotides: 16. The CDR3 sequence: CASSTDRQGKIRETQYF. The CDR3 nucleotides read TGTGCCAGCAGCACCGATCGACAGGGGAAGATTAGGGAGACCCAGTACTTC.

The V and J genes are TRBV5-6 and TRBJ2-7, with TRBD2 identical over 8 bases. The CDR3 spans 16 residues. J gave up 5 bases and V 4 bases, and 14 bases lay outside the gene matches. CDR1 is SGHDT and CDR2 is YYEEEE in the germline V gene. This CDR3 reads CASSPSGGASPHEQYF. The CDR3 DNA is TGTGCCAGCAGCCCCTCCGGGGGGGCTAGTCCCCACGAGCAGTACTTC. The entire variable domain, with the rest obtained from reference TRBV5-6 and TRBJ2-7, is as follows: DAGVTQSPTHLIKTRGQQVTLRCSPKSGHDTVSWYQQALGQGPQFIFQYYEEEERQRGNFPDRFSGHQFPNYSSELNVNALLLGDSALYLCASSPSGGASPHEQYFGPGTRLTVT.

The chain employs TRBV15 and TRBJ2-7; 8 bases agree with TRBD1. CDR1 and CDR2 (germline): LNHNV, YYDKDF (reference sequence). The CDR3 sequence is 17 residues long. After removal of 0 bases from V and 0 bases from J, the junction contained 7 bases not matched to a gene. The CDR3 reads CATSRDWTGSHSYEQYF. Here the CDR3 DNA reads TGTGCCACCAGCAGAGACTGGACAGGGTCCCACTCCTACGAGCAGTACTTC.

The chain joins TRBV6-6 to TRBJ1-1; D not certain. V was shortened by 5 bases and J by 1 base, with 8 bases between the two germline ends. This CDR3 is 13 amino acids long. The germline V gene encodes CDR1 MNHNY and CDR2 SVGAGI (reference sequence). CDR3 nucleotides: TGTGCCAGCAGTCGGCAGAAGAACACTGAAGCTTTCTTT. The encoded protein is CASSRQKNTEAFF.

The gene calls are TRBV6-6 and TRBJ1-2; D remains ambiguous. Germline V gene data show CDR1 as MNHNY and CDR2 as SVGAGI (reference sequence). V shed 2 bases and J shed 2 bases, with 9 bases lying between them. The CDR3 runs 14 residues. The CDR3, as DNA: TGTGCCAGCAGTTACCCCGAGCAAAACTATGGCTACACCTTC. It encodes CASSYPEQNYGYTF.

The gene calls are TRBV6-5 and TRBJ1-6, with D maybe TRBD1 (5 bases). The CDR3 extends over 13 amino acids. V lost 8 bases and J lost 13, with 18 bases in between. The germline V gene encodes CDR1 MNHEY and CDR2 SVGAGI. The CDR3 reads CASSWGPSNPLHF. Written as DNA, the CDR3 is TGTGCCAGCTCTTGGGGCCCCTCAAATCCCCTCCACTTT.

The rearrangement links TRBV6-5 to TRBJ1-5, with a weak D call TRBD1 (6 bases). The CDR3 spans 13 residues. Deletions cut 6 bases from V and 5 bases from J, with 11 bases between. The germline CDR1 and CDR2 sequences are MNHEY and SVGAGI. The CDR3 region has the DNA TGTGCCAGCAGACAGGGATGGGATCAGCCCCAGCATTTT. Residues: CASRQGWDQPQHF.

The chain is built from TRBV5-1 and TRBJ2-3, with unresolved D. The CDR3 contains 15 residues. V lost 0 bases and J lost 3, with 11 bases in between. Germline loops: CDR1 SGHRS, CDR2 YFSETQ. CDR3 coding DNA: TGCGCCAGCAGCTTGGGGGTCTCAGGAACAGATACGCAGTATTTT. As protein: CASSLGVSGTDTQYF.